This TCR beta chain was profiled in a study of identical twins. Unique molecular identifiers were present on cDNA, and template switching added a universal primer site. TCRdb fed the 5' RACE reads into MiXCR, producing one record per CDR3 protein. The sample holds 270,000 or so distinct CDR3 sequences, about 8% seen once. Healthy Caucasians, and only they, were the donors. General study findings and limits: Beta clonotypes that were abundant in cord blood contained fewer insertions, a pattern absent from memory repertoires. Out-of-frame TCR alpha sharing observed in monozygotic twins exceeded model estimates.

At least ten counts were recorded for this clonotype. Its antigen is currently unknown. The data also belong to a second study, concerning yellow fever vaccine responses in identical twins.

The TCR comes from a woman aged 18-35 years in good health. Source material: CD8+ T cells sorted from blood.

CDR3 coding DNA: TGCAGCGCCGTCTGGGCGGCTGGAAACACCATATATTTT. Translating it yields CSAVWAAGNTIYF. V and J are TRBV29-1 and TRBJ1-3; D call uncertain. Trimming removed 7 bases at V and 2 bases at J, with 12 bases between. The CDR3 runs 13 residues. CDR1 and CDR2 (germline): SQVTM, ANQGSEA.